Sequencing of this T cell receptor beta chain was carried out in a study of T cells in Graves' hyperthyroidism and ophthalmopathy. General study findings and limits: Before onset, by a median of around six months, the model predicted ophthalmopathy.

Amplified TCR beta CDR3 regions derived from RNA transcripts. A first-round RT-PCR of the TCR CDR3 used the HTBI primer set. TCRdb passed the multiplex PCR reads through MiXCR, listing each CDR3 protein once. There are about half a million distinct CDR3 sequences in the sample; roughly a quarter occur only once, and about 11% lies in the top ten. This CDR3 has 15 amino acids. Germline CDR1 is SGHAT and CDR2 is FQDESV (reference sequence). V gave up 4 bases and J gave up 4 bases; unmatched junction bases: 8. Comments on this clonotype: What it binds is unknown.

The study included ophthalmopathy patients with Clinical Activity Score at least 3, NOSPECS grade at least 4 and duration under 3 months. Lactation, pregnancy, other autoimmune disease or uncontrolled infection led to exclusion of patients. The TCR sequence derives from a woman under 40 with Graves' ophthalmopathy. Sequencing was performed on blood. V usage is TRBV11-1 and J usage is TRBJ1-2, with 8 bases identical to TRBD1. CDR3 protein: CASSWTGSMIYGYTF. In nucleotides, the CDR3 is TGTGCCAGCAGCTGGACAGGGAGCATGATCTATGGCTACACCTTC.